This T cell receptor (beta chain) stems from a study of OX40 agonist ivuxolimab in advanced cancers. The CDR3 extends over 15 amino acids. J was trimmed by 0 bases and V by 3 bases; bases with no gene match: 2. The germline CDR1 and CDR2 sequences are SGHRS and YFSETQ. Assay used: immunoSEQ multiplex PCR; TCRdb lists only in-frame clones, some missing. Of about 33,000 clones listed, approximately 84% are singletons. As to this clone: Its antigen is undetermined.

Study conclusions and caveats: Clones of CD4+ and CD8+ blood T cells grew by week 6 at doses of 0.1 to 3.0 mg/kg.

The J gene is TRBJ1-1, the V gene TRBV5-1; 10 bases map to TRBD1. The sequencing used CD4+ or CD8+ T cells sorted from blood, collected in a trial of the OX40 agonist ivuxolimab. This sequence was found in an adult with an advanced solid tumor such as melanoma, head and neck, liver or kidney cancer. The CDR3 here is CASSSGTGVNTEAFF. CDR3 in DNA: TGCGCCAGCAGCTCCGGGACAGGGGTGAACACTGAAGCTTTCTTT.